The source of this T cell receptor (beta chain) is a study of identical twins. Findings and caveats of the study: Twin pairs had excess sharing that was weaker in beta out-of-frame sequences.

This clonotype came up a few times. The antigen is unknown. This CDR3 contains 12 residues. CDR1 LGHDT and CDR2 YNNKEL come from the germline V gene (reference sequence). V lost 1 base, J lost 11 bases, and 3 bases stayed unmatched. TCRdb passed the 5' RACE reads through MiXCR, listing each CDR3 protein once. The sample holds 1.5 million to 2 million distinct CDR3 sequences; roughly 35% are singletons and the top ten take more than 0.25%. The sequenced material came from cord blood. The chain recombines TRBV3-1 with TRBJ1-1, with 8 bases identical to TRBD1. This TCR came from a newborn girl in good health. This CDR3 is CASSQGTGSAFF. The CDR3 DNA is TGTGCCAGCAGCCAAGGGACAGGGTCCGCTTTCTTT.